The entry below gives a single T cell receptor (beta chain) sequence along with its context. Reverse transcription of roughly 0.5 to 1 ug RNA was carried out with random hexamers. Amplification of TCR beta CDR3 used immunoSEQ multiplex PCR across 54 Vbeta and 13 Jbeta. TCRdb used MiXCR to reprocess the immunoSEQ multiplex PCR reads, holding one entry per CDR3 protein. Among under 150,000 distinct CDR3 sequences listed, less than 95% were seen once. The data derive from a study of CD8 T cells in Susac syndrome. TEMRA cells were FACS-enriched, while CD8+ and CD4+ T cells were negatively isolated. Sequencing input: CD4+ T cells from PBMCs. This TCR was sampled from a human donor with multiple sclerosis.

As DNA, the CDR3 is TGTGCCAGCAGTTTACGGCAGGGAGGATCTTACGAGCAGTACTTC. This gives the protein CASSLRQGGSYEQYF. The V gene is TRBV27, the J gene TRBJ2-7, with a weak D call TRBD2 (6 bases). CDR3 length: 15 amino acids. The V and J ends lost 2 bases and 4 bases respectively, with 15 bases between them. Germline CDR1 reads MNHEY; CDR2 reads SMNVEV (reference sequence).